The source of this T cell receptor beta chain is a study of cytomegalovirus exposure and HLA in healthy donors. The CDR3 consists of 13 residues. The germline V and J ends were trimmed by 6 bases and 4 bases, with 9 bases remaining between them. Germline loops: CDR1 MNHEY, CDR2 SMNVEV (reference sequence). Those who donated were healthy bone marrow donors. Use of 60 Vbeta and 13 Jbeta primers characterized the PCR. Sequenced by immunoSEQ multiplex PCR; TCRdb stores in-frame clones only, minus some. This listing includes some 76,000 clones. The clonotype originates from a boy between 10 and 17 years old in good health and CMV-seronegative. Material for sequencing was PBMCs. The genes are TRBV27 and TRBJ2-2; D is perhaps TRBD1 (6 bases). The CDR3 region is CASSVQGTGELFF. The CDR3 DNA sequence: TGTGCCAGCAGCGTACAGGGCACCGGGGAGCTGTTTTTT.